This T cell receptor beta chain was profiled in a study of cytomegalovirus exposure and HLA in healthy donors. In regard to this clone: No antigen is known for it.

Primers included in the PCR were 60 Vbeta and 13 Jbeta primers. Method: immunoSEQ multiplex PCR; TCRdb's copy keeps in-frame clones and lacks some. The table has 130,000 or so clones, 77% seen once; the top ten hold 1.2% to 1.5%. Whole-study results and caveats: Differences between HLA loci emerged in a later analysis of TCR association rates, with DRB1 most and HLA-C fewest. Whilst most TCR sequences proved rare, a subset of public TCRs occurred across many donors. Reports indicated that the classifier achieved high specificity and sensitivity in diagnosing cytomegalovirus status.

CDR3 size: 13 residues. Germline V gives CDR1 SGDLS, CDR2 YYNGEE. The ends were cut back, 9 bases at V and 1 base at J, with 13 bases in the middle. The V call is TRBV9, the J call TRBJ1-1; D possibly corresponds to TRBD1 (6 bases). The sample taken for sequencing was PBMCs. The TCR was taken from a woman between 35 and 50 years old in good health and CMV-seronegative. CDR3 DNA sequence: TGTGCCAACCCAAGGGGGAGGAACACTGAAGCTTTCTTT. It is translated as CANPRGRNTEAFF.